This T cell receptor (beta chain) was recovered during a study of T cell repertoires in cytomegalovirus infection. The wider study: TCR beta signatures that were public indicated CMV infection and matching HLA type.

In regard to this clonotype: Its antigen remains unidentified.

The length of the CDR3 is 17 residues. The germline V and J ends were trimmed by 0 bases and 4 bases, with 16 bases remaining between them. Study-wide results and caveats: Ex vivo responses were dominated by HLA-C-restricted CMV-specific TCR beta clonotypes.

TCRdb called the reads again in MiXCR, with one record for every CDR3 protein. Among some 400,000 distinct CDR3 sequences listed, around a sixth were seen once. The V and J genes are TRBV12-3 or TRBV12-4 and TRBJ1-3, with a weak D call TRBD1 (5 bases). The TCR originated in a human donor in good health (CMV status not recorded). Some clones in this sample may be carry-over from other donors' samples. Sequencing was performed on PBMCs. The CDR3 region is CASSLAPGPRGGNTIYF. The CDR3, as DNA: TGTGCCAGCAGTTTAGCTCCGGGCCCAAGGGGAGGAAACACCATATATTTT.